This TCR beta chain was profiled in a study of identical twins. Whole-study findings and limits: Out-of-frame TCR alpha sharing in monozygotic twins exceeded recombination model predictions. Where out-of-frame alpha sequences were twin-shared, they showed excess low generation probability.

On this clonotype: Its target is unknown.

TCRdb reprocessed the 5' RACE reads via MiXCR and lists one record per CDR3 protein. This table holds just over 450,000 distinct CDR3 sequences, 11% to 15% found once. This CDR3 region has 16 residues. V shed 5 bases, J shed 0 bases, and the junction held 3 bases outside the gene matches. Germline CDR1 and CDR2: DFQATT and SNEGSKA (reference sequence). These sequences were also reported in another study, on yellow fever vaccine responses in identical twins.

This TCR came from a woman aged 18-29 years in good health. This rearrangement joins TRBV20-1 to TRBJ2-5; TRBD2 agrees at 16 bases. Input material: CD4+ T cells sorted from blood. CDR3: CSALGLAGGYQETQYF. CDR3 bases: TGCAGTGCTCTGGGACTAGCGGGGGGGTACCAAGAGACCCAGTACTTC.